A single sample gave rise to the 4 T cell receptor beta chains below, sequenced in a study of blood T cell repertoires in COVID-19. Sequencing used immunoSEQ multiplex PCR; TCRdb keeps in-frame clones, though not all of them. The table records roughly 170,000 clones, under 90% of them present only once. The sequencing input was PBMCs or T cells enriched from blood (not recorded which). All receptors come from a man between 45 and 60 years old who had recovered from COVID-19.

This clone was seen repeatedly, ten times or more. The J gene is TRBJ2-7, the V gene TRBV5-1; D ambiguous. Trimming left V 1 base short and J 0 bases short, with 11 bases between. The CDR3 is 15 residues long. The germline gives CDR1 SGHRS, CDR2 YFSETQ. The CDR3 DNA sequence: TGCGCCAGCAGCTTGTTACAGCCTGGCTCCTACGAGCAGTACTTC. It codes for CASSLLQPGSYEQYF.

The chain has TRBV11-3 and TRBJ1-1; unclear D gene. V dropped 0 bases and J dropped 1 base, with 6 bases sitting between them. CDR3 length equals 14 residues. The germline CDR1 and CDR2 sequences are SGHNT and YENEEA. The CDR3 DNA is TGTGCCAGCAGCTTAGATTCAGGGAACACTGAAGCTTTCTTT. It specifies CASSLDSGNTEAFF.

J is TRBJ2-3 and V is TRBV24-1, with D perhaps TRBD1 (5 bases). This CDR3 comprises 16 residues. The V end lost 3 bases, the J end lost 2 bases, and 14 bases lay between the germline ends. Germline V CDR1 and CDR2: KGHDR, SFDVKD. In DNA, the CDR3 is TGTGCCACCAGTGATCCGCGACAGCTCCCCACAGATACGCAGTATTTT. Encoded protein: CATSDPRQLPTDTQYF.

The V gene is TRBV28, the J gene TRBJ1-3; D gene uncertain. Germline loops: CDR1 MDHEN, CDR2 SYDVKM. Trimming took off 2 bases at V and 0 bases at J, with 11 bases between the two ends. The CDR3 has 16 residues. The CDR3, as DNA: TGTGCCAGCAGTTTACGCGACTTTTCCTCTGGAAACACCATATATTTT. Protein: CASSLRDFSSGNTIYF.